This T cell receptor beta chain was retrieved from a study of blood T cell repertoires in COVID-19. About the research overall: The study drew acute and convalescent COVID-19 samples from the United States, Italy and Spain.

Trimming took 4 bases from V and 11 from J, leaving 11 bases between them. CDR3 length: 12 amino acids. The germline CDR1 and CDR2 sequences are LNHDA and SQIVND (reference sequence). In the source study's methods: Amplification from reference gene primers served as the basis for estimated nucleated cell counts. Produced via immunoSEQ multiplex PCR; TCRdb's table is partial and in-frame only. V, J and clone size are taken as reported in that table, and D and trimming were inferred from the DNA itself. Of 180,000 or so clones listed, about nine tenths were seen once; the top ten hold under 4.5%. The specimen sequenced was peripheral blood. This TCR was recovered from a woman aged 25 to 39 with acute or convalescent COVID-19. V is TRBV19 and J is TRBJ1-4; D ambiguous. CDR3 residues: CASSSRTGKLFF. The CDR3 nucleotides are TGTGCCAGTAGTAGTCGGACTGGGAAACTGTTTTTT.